This T cell receptor beta chain came from a study of regulatory T cells in long-lasting Graves disease. Findings and caveats of the study: Lower TCR diversity characterized persistent Graves' patients relative to newly diagnosed patients.

This clonotype was recorded many times. Its antigen is currently unknown. Relying on iRepertoire HTBI primers and Arm-PCR of CDR3 regions, the team built TCR beta libraries. One entry per CDR3 protein, called by TCRdb with MiXCR from the multiplex PCR reads. The sample has around 450,000 distinct CDR3 sequences; 15% are singletons. Time point denoted: newly diagnosed GD, antithyroid drugs for less than 3 months. After RNA was extracted from PBMCs, the TCR library was made from it. This CDR3 has 15 amino acids. Germline CDR1 and CDR2: SNHLY and FYNNEI. V lost 7 bases, J lost 6 bases, and 9 bases stayed unmatched. These data were also reused for a study on T cells in Graves' hyperthyroidism and ophthalmopathy. Per that study: A first-round RT-PCR of the TCR CDR3 used the HTBI primer set. Ophthalmopathy and stable hyperthyroidism were told apart by a 13 V-J model.

The chain carries TRBV2 and TRBJ2-3; 11 bases align to TRBD1. The sample was peripheral blood mononuclear cells (PBMCs), taken at new diagnosis, from a patient treated with antithyroid drugs. The sequence was obtained from a woman aged 40 to 50 with Graves disease. CDR3: CASIADRGPWDTQYF. The CDR3 DNA reads as TGTGCCAGCATTGCGGACAGGGGGCCATGGGATACGCAGTATTTT.